A selection of T cell receptor beta chains follows, all from one sample in a study of T cells in Graves' hyperthyroidism and ophthalmopathy. MiXCR, applied by TCRdb to the multiplex PCR reads, yields one record per CDR3 protein. The sample contains 200,000 or so distinct CDR3 sequences, about 17% of which appear only once. The sample taken for sequencing was blood. The receptors come from a woman in her forties or fifties with Graves' hyperthyroidism. The CDR3 runs from the conserved cysteine through the conserved F or W. Each record gives: V gene, clone size, D gene, J gene, CDR3 protein, CDR3 DNA. A D gene is named only where the DNA matches it firmly. Expanded clones get a size class; other rows say once, few or many, or leave the size out.

TRBV6-4,few,-,TRBJ2-7,CASSLKSGIVEQYF,TGTGCCAGCTCCCTAAAATCGGGAATCGTCGAGCAGTACTTC
TRBV5-1,-,-,TRBJ1-5,CASSLVSGDNQPQHF,TGCGCCAGCAGCTTGGTGTCAGGGGACAATCAGCCCCAGCATTTT
TRBV4-1,-,TRBD1,TRBJ2-6,CASSQDPGQISGANVLTF,TGCGCCAGCAGCCAAGACCCGGGACAGATCTCTGGGGCCAACGTCCTGACTTTC
TRBV6-1,many,-,TRBJ1-1,CASSEFGTEAFF,TGTGCCAGCAGTGAATTCGGCACTGAAGCTTTCTTT
TRBV11-3,many,-,TRBJ1-1,CASSLLPTNTEAFF,TGTGCCAGCAGCCTACTCCCGACGAACACTGAAGCTTTCTTT
TRBV9,-,-,TRBJ2-4,CASSVDTGPNIQYF,TGTGCCAGCAGCGTAGACACAGGTCCTAACATTCAGTACTTC
TRBV10-3,many,-,TRBJ1-1,CAISERGWGNTEAFF,TGTGCCATCAGTGAGCGGGGTTGGGGGAACACTGAAGCTTTCTTT
TRBV3-1,many,TRBD1,TRBJ1-5,CASSQEQGAVNQPQHF,TGTGCCAGCAGCCAAGAACAGGGGGCGGTCAATCAGCCCCAGCATTTT
TRBV6-1,many,-,TRBJ2-5,CASFRRHQETQYF,TGTGCCAGCTTTAGGCGGCACCAAGAGACCCAGTACTTC
TRBV10-3,-,TRBD1,TRBJ2-6,CAITDRPSGANVLTF,TGTGCCATCACGGACAGGCCTTCTGGGGCCAACGTCCTGACTTTC
TRBV7-8,many,-,TRBJ2-1,CASRAWLGGPNEQFF,TGTGCCAGCAGGGCTTGGCTGGGTGGACCCAATGAGCAGTTCTTC
TRBV19,-,TRBD1,TRBJ1-5,CASSGTGGQPQHF,TGTGCCAGTAGTGGGACAGGGGGGCAGCCCCAGCATTTT
TRBV29-1,many,-,TRBJ2-1,CSVVPPDRRNEQFF,TGCAGCGTTGTCCCCCCGGACAGACGTAATGAGCAGTTCTTC
TRBV19,-,-,TRBJ2-1,CASRDYNEQFF,TGTGCCAGTAGAGATTACAATGAGCAGTTCTTC
TRBV2,many,-,TRBJ2-2,CATPDRENTGELFF,TGTGCCACCCCCGACCGGGAAAACACCGGGGAGCTGTTTTTT
TRBV2,many,TRBD2,TRBJ2-5,CASFRGRAVGKTQYF,TGTGCCAGCTTTCGGGGGAGGGCTGTTGGAAAGACCCAGTACTTC
TRBV28,many,TRBD2,TRBJ2-1,CASRAGTSLPNEQFF,TGTGCCAGCAGGGCGGGGACTAGCCTACCCAATGAGCAGTTCTTC
TRBV20-1,-,-,TRBJ2-1,CSARVGSYNEQFF,TGCAGTGCTAGAGTCGGGTCCTACAATGAGCAGTTCTTC
TRBV11-3,few,-,TRBJ1-2,CASFIFSWSNYGYTF,TGTGCCAGCTTCATATTTTCTTGGTCTAACTATGGCTACACCTTC
TRBV27,-,-,TRBJ2-5,CASSEYTQETQYF,TGTGCCAGCAGTGAATACACACAAGAGACCCAGTACTTC
TRBV12-3/TRBV12-4,many,-,TRBJ1-2,CASSPYGKNYGYTF,TGTGCCAGCAGTCCCTACGGGAAGAACTATGGCTACACCTTC
TRBV28,-,-,TRBJ2-1,CASRGVTGLTYNEQFF,TGTGCCAGCAGGGGGGTGACAGGTCTTACCTACAATGAGCAGTTCTTC
TRBV29-1,-,-,TRBJ1-2,CSVEGEGSFGYTF,TGCAGCGTGGAGGGGGAGGGCTCTTTTGGCTACACCTTC
TRBV7-2,few,-,TRBJ1-1,CASSLASRGLEAFF,TGTGCCAGCAGCTTAGCGTCGAGGGGCCTTGAAGCTTTCTTT
TRBV5-1,few,-,TRBJ2-3,CASSHTTRVNGDTQYF,TGCGCCAGCAGTCATACCACTAGAGTTAACGGAGATACGCAGTATTTT
TRBV11-2,many,TRBD2,TRBJ2-2,CASSPRSSGLNTGELFF,TGTGCCAGCAGCCCCCGATCTAGCGGACTGAACACCGGGGAGCTGTTTTTT
TRBV6-2/TRBV6-3,-,-,TRBJ2-1,CASSRTGLRFTNEQFF,TGTGCCAGCAGTAGAACTGGGCTAAGGTTTACCAATGAGCAGTTCTTC
TRBV6-1,-,-,TRBJ1-2,CASSEMGGPYGYTF,TGTGCCAGCAGTGAAATGGGGGGACCCTATGGCTACACCTTC